This entry concerns a single TCR beta chain. Base qualities are not at hand, and no much larger clone is one base apart. V is clipped by 3 bases and J by 1 base, and the sequence between their germline boundaries is 6 bases long. From cysteine to phenylalanine, the CDR3 is 12 amino acids long. Here the CDR3 DNA is all that survives: 36 bases in frame from base 1. The germline V gene supplies CDR1 SQVTM and CDR2 ANQGSEA. Taken with the paper, the label for time point translates to: cells obtained before transplantation from donor or recipient. In the mixed lymphocyte reactions, roughly 200,000 CFSE-labeled pre-transplant responders were plated with roughly 200,000 irradiated violet-dye-labeled stimulators and cultured for over 5 days. Proliferating CD3+CD4+CFSE-low and CD3+CD8+CFSE-low responder cells were FACS-sorted on a BD Influx sorter after the mixed lymphocyte reaction. The data were obtained in a study of graft-versus-host responses after intestinal transplantation listed by TCRdb under 2021. In terms of the full investigation: Recipients received multivisceral, liver-intestinal, or isolated intestinal transplants. Every recipient was given anti-thymocyte globulin induction, then maintenance tacrolimus and steroids for around three years. Bulk TCR-beta CDR3 sequencing was used to track graft-versus-host and host-versus-graft alloreactive T cell clones in the graft, circulation and bone marrow after intestinal transplantation. To identify alloreactive clones, pre-transplant mixed lymphocyte reaction products were sequenced and compared with unstimulated pre-transplant donor and recipient T cells. The cohort enrolled around 25 intestinal transplant recipients including one retransplant, and 3 patients lacking pretransplant specimens were excluded. A peak of at least 4% donor T cells among recipient peripheral blood mononuclear cells was the definition used for donor T cell macrochimerism. Rather than going through the commercial service, samples from a few later patients were sequenced in-house on an Illumina MiSeq and processed with MiXCR. Here is what the overall study found, with its caveats: Patients with donor T cell macrochimerism had high GvH to HvG T cell clonal ratios in their allografts. Early after transplant, peak levels of circulating GvH clones were associated with declines in HvG clones. The relatively low number and heterogeneity of intestinal transplant patients limited the conclusions. GvH clones turned up in recipient bone marrow, with some appearing earlier in ileal mucosa or blood, a pattern consistent with an intestinal mucosal origin.

The protocol used for the library was the immunoSEQ multiplex PCR assay. In most patients, genomic DNA was isolated using the Qiagen DNeasy Blood and Tissue Kit and sent frozen to Adaptive Biotechnologies for TCR sequencing. High-throughput TCR-beta CDR3 sequencing of genomic DNA from most patients was performed by Adaptive Biotechnologies. In the paper's pipeline: TCR sequencing data for 15 to 20 patients were retrieved from Adaptive's ImmunoSEQ software; a few other patients were processed with MiXCR and VDJtools. CD4 versus CD8 sorting errors were corrected by removing sequences found in both subsets at a frequency ratio below 5:1. CDR3 nucleotide sequences shared between donor and recipient were removed because the origin of such sequences could not be assigned. Alloreactive clones required at least 2-fold expansion over unstimulated cells and minimum CFSE-low frequency of 0.002% (template counts) or 0.001% (read counts). Mappable clones were those detected in sequenced pre-transplant spleen, lymph node, or MLR CFSE-low populations of the donor or recipient. The cumulative frequency of alloreactive clones was calculated as a percentage of all sequences, weighted by copy number. TCRdb mirrors the immuneACCESS table, restricted to in-frame sequences. Some clones are absent from its copies; in checked studies, under half trace to an unresolved V gene, and the reason for the others is unknown. The D gene and trimming were derived from the DNA, and the V and J assignments and clone size from that table. The sample data list about 21,000 clones, and roughly 43% of these were observed just once. More than 1.5% of the sample is in the top ten clones.

This TCR derives from a human patient who received an intestinal transplant. The chain joins TRBV29-1 to TRBJ1-2, with the D gene not confidently named. This material consisted of alloreactive CD8+ T cells from a mixed lymphocyte reaction culture, taken before intestinal transplant. The cell subset or site label of this sample denotes: CFSE-low proliferating T cells sorted from roughly six-day pre-transplant mixed lymphocyte reaction (GvH or HvG direction). At the DNA level, the sequence is TGCAGCGTTGAGGCATATAACTATGGCTACACCTTC. This yields the protein CSVEAYNYGYTF.